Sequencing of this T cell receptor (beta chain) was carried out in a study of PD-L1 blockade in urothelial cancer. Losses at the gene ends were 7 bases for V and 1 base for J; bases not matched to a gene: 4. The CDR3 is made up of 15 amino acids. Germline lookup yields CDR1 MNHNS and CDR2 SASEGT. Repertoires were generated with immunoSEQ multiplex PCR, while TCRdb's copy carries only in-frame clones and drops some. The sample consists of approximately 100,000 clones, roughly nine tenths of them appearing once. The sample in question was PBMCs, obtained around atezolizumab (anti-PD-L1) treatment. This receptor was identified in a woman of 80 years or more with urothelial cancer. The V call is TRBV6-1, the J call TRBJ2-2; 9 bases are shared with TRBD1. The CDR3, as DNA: TGTGCCAGCAAGACGGGACAGGGGAACACCGGGGAGCTGTTTTTT. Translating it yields CASKTGQGNTGELFF.